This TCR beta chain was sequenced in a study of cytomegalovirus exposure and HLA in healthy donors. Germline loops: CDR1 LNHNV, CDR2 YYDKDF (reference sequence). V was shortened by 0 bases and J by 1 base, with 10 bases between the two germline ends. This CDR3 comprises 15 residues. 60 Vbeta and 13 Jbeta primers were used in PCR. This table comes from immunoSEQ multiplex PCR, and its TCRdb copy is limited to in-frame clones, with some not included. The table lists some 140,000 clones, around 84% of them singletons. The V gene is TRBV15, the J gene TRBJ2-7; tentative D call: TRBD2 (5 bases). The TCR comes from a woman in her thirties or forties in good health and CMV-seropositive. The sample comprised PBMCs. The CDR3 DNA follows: TGTGCCACCAGCAGAGAGGGCGGGCCGTCCTACGAGCAGTACTTC. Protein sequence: CATSREGGPSYEQYF.